The present TCR beta chain was sequenced within a study of T cells in localized non-small cell lung cancer. Study-wide results and caveats: Out of the top 100 tumor clones, a median roughly 52 were seen in adjacent lung.

About this clone: Its antigen is undetermined.

The CDR3 extends over 15 amino acids. V was trimmed by 1 base and J by 8 bases, leaving 17 bases between them. Germline assignment: CDR1 MDHEN and CDR2 SYDVKM. Profiled with immunoSEQ multiplex PCR; TCRdb holds only in-frame clones, not every one. The sample consists of some 30,000 clones, about 91% of them appearing once. V gene TRBV28 combines with J gene TRBJ1-2; D unclear. The receptor was derived from a man aged 40-75 years with stage II lung adenocarcinoma. Material: PBMCs, obtained before any cancer treatment. The CDR3 sequence: CASSLFWGVAHGYTF. The CDR3 DNA follows: TGTGCCAGCAGTTTATTTTGGGGTGTGGCCCACGGCTACACCTTC.